A single sample is the source of the 19 T cell receptor beta chains below, sequenced in a study of patients and donors after allogeneic stem cell transplantation. MiXCR was run by TCRdb on the RT-PCR reads, yielding one entry per CDR3 protein. The profile shows some 6,800 distinct CDR3 sequences, roughly 13% of them singletons. The material sequenced was blood, either unsorted or a sorted T cell fraction (not recorded which). The receptors here all came from a human donor who was either an allogeneic HSCT recipient or a stem cell or donor lymphocyte infusion donor (not recorded which). It is not recorded whose cells these are; they may come from a transplant donor.

For the CDR3, the DNA is TGCAGTGCTATGGACAGGGCAAATTCACCCCTCCACTTT. Its protein is CSAMDRANSPLHF. J is TRBJ1-6 and V is TRBV20-1, with 8 positions matching TRBD1. The CDR3 length is 13 residues. The V and J ends lost 4 bases and 7 bases, in that order; junction bases with no gene match: 3. Germline V gene data show CDR1 as DFQATT and CDR2 as SNEGSKA (reference sequence).

The table lists this clonotype with a few counts. The rearrangement joins TRBV10-3 to TRBJ2-6; D is unclear. V lost 6 bases, J lost 0 bases, and 9 bases lay in between. CDR3 size: 15 residues. In germline, CDR1 is ENHRY, CDR2 SYGVKD. CDR3 loop: CAISPLDSGANVLTF. Written as DNA, the CDR3 is TGTGCCATCAGCCCCCTAGACTCTGGGGCCAACGTCCTGACTTTC.

This clonotype has a count of ten or more. This sequence joins TRBV5-1 and TRBJ2-1, with TRBD2 matching 9 bases. The germline V gene encodes CDR1 SGHRS and CDR2 YFSETQ. The CDR3 covers 16 residues. V lost 0 bases to trimming and J lost 7 bases; unmatched junction nucleotides: 8. The CDR3 here is CASSLGPSGTGNEQFF. The CDR3 nucleotides are TGCGCCAGCAGCTTGGGACCTAGCGGGACGGGGAATGAGCAGTTCTTC.

The V call is TRBV4-1, the J call TRBJ1-2; D gene unclear. The CDR3 loop spans 14 amino acids. CDR1 and CDR2 (germline): MGHRA, YSYEKL. V was shortened by 1 base and J by 3 bases, with 9 bases between the two germline ends. The CDR3, as DNA: TGCGCCAGCAGCCAAGGCGGCGCCTACTATGGCTACACCTTC. It encodes CASSQGGAYYGYTF.

This clonotype was detected many times. V gene TRBV24-1 combines with J gene TRBJ2-3; maybe TRBD2 (6 bases). CDR3 length equals 13 residues. The ends were cut back, 9 bases at V and 3 bases at J, with 12 bases in the middle. Germline CDR1 is KGHDR and CDR2 is SFDVKD. The CDR3 DNA reads as TGTGCCACCTCCGCGGGGAGGACAGATACGCAGTATTTT. It codes for CATSAGRTDTQYF.

This clonotype has ten or more counts. The chain couples TRBV18 to TRBJ1-6; D gene ambiguous. The V end was cut by 0 bases, the J end by 1 base, with 1 base between. Per the germline V gene, CDR1 is KGHSH and CDR2 is LQKENI. The CDR3 has 14 residues. DNA for the CDR3: TGTGCCAGCTCACCACCATCCTATAATTCACCCCTCCACTTT. It is translated as CASSPPSYNSPLHF.

This clonotype was recorded many times. The V call is TRBV11-3, the J call TRBJ1-3; D gene ambiguous. Germline CDR1 SGHNT, CDR2 YENEEA. The CDR3 runs 13 residues. Trimming pared 6 bases from V and 4 bases from J, leaving 10 bases between. CDR3 nucleotides: TGTGCCAGCAGTAGCCCCGCGGGAAACACCATATATTTT. Translated, it gives CASSSPAGNTIYF.

The chain is built from TRBV6-2 or TRBV6-3 and TRBJ2-5; 8 positions match TRBD2. The CDR3 spans 16 residues. Per the germline V gene, CDR1 is MNHEY and CDR2 is SVGEGT. Trimming took 7 bases from V and 2 from J; bases not matched to a gene: 12. The CDR3 nucleotides read TGTGCCAGCAATACCCCACTAGCGGAAGTACAAGAGACCCAGTACTTC. It translates to CASNTPLAEVQETQYF.

This clonotype occurred a few times. This chain connects TRBV5-4 to TRBJ2-5; the match to TRBD1 covers 10 bases. The CDR3 runs 17 residues. Trimming at V came to 4 bases and at J to 0 bases, leaving 9 bases not matched to a gene. Germline V gene sequence: CDR1 SGHNT, CDR2 YYREEE (reference sequence). Written as DNA, the CDR3 is TGTGCCAGCAGCGGGGGACAGGGGAAAGGGTACCAAGAGACCCAGTACTTC. Translating gives CASSGGQGKGYQETQYF. The complete variable domain, with remaining parts taken from reference TRBV5-4 and TRBJ2-5, reads ETGVTQSPTHLIKTRGQQVTLRCSSQSGHNTVSWYQQALGQGPQFIFQYYREEENGRGNFPPRFSGLQFPNYSSELNVNALELDDSALYLCASSGGQGKGYQETQYFGPGTRLLVL.

J is TRBJ2-2 and V is TRBV27, with D possibly called TRBD1 or TRBD2 (5 bases each). This CDR3 has 15 residues. V shed 3 bases and J shed 6 bases, with 14 bases lying between them. Germline V gene lookup returns CDR1 MNHEY and CDR2 SMNVEV (reference sequence). The CDR3 loop reads CASSLAGTPPGELFF. In DNA form, the CDR3 reads TGTGCCAGCAGTTTGGCAGGGACCCCCCCCGGGGAGCTGTTTTTT.

The rearrangement links TRBV5-1 to TRBJ2-5; D is possibly TRBD1 or TRBD2 (5 bases each). This CDR3 contains 18 residues. V gave up 4 bases and J gave up 3 bases, with 25 bases separating them. Germline V lookup: CDR1 SGHRS, CDR2 YFSETQ. The CDR3 spells CASSIYRVREMREETQYF. CDR3 sequence (DNA): TGCGCCAGCAGCATATACCGGGTCAGGGAGATGAGAGAAGAGACCCAGTACTTC.

This clonotype was observed once. The chain has TRBV6-2 or TRBV6-3 and TRBJ2-2, with a tentative D call TRBD2 (6 bases). Germline CDR1 is MNHEY and CDR2 is SVGEGT. Deletions cut 5 bases from V and 5 bases from J, with 18 bases between. The CDR3 spans 16 residues. The CDR3 DNA follows: TGTGCCAGCAGTCGGCCGGGGGACCGAGGGACCGGGGAGCTGTTTTTT. It codes for CASSRPGDRGTGELFF.

The gene calls are TRBV6-5 and TRBJ1-6; 9 bases match TRBD1. The CDR3 has 14 amino acids. Germline V gene sequence: CDR1 MNHEY, CDR2 SVGAGI. Trimming took 7 bases from V and 14 from J; bases not matched to a gene: 12. The CDR3 reads CASTDTYRGRTLHF. The CDR3 DNA sequence: TGTGCCAGCACCGATACCTACAGGGGGCGAACCCTCCACTTT.

This clonotype was picked up a small number of times. This chain connects TRBV5-1 to TRBJ1-5; no firm D call. From germline, CDR1 is SGHRS and CDR2 YFSETQ. This CDR3 region has 17 residues. V was trimmed by 4 bases and J by 7 bases, leaving 24 bases between them. CDR3 sequence: CASSPLKSSGVGQPQHF. In DNA form, the CDR3 reads TGCGCCAGCAGCCCCCTAAAATCGTCAGGCGTGGGGCAGCCCCAGCATTTT.

This clonotype is labeled as medium-sized. The genes are TRBV5-1 and TRBJ1-2, with 7 bases aligning to TRBD1. This CDR3 has 13 amino acids. Germline V gene lookup returns CDR1 SGHRS and CDR2 YFSETQ. V gave up 4 bases and J gave up 6 bases; unmatched junction bases: 6. This chain's CDR3 is CASSTQGVDGYTF. The DNA of the CDR3 is TGCGCCAGCAGCACGCAGGGGGTGGATGGCTACACCTTC.

The sample holds many counts of this clonotype. V and J are TRBV3-1 and TRBJ1-3; no clear D gene. This CDR3 is 15 amino acids long. Germline loops: CDR1 LGHDT, CDR2 YNNKEL (reference sequence). V lost 0 bases and J 4 bases, leaving 10 bases between the germline ends. This chain's CDR3 is CASSQDSDPGNTIYF. CDR3 sequence (DNA): TGTGCCAGCAGCCAAGATTCCGACCCCGGAAACACCATATATTTT.

This clonotype came up many times. The CDR3 DNA sequence: TGTGCCAGCAGCTTATTTCGGGGCCATCTTTCTACTTCTTCTGAAAAACTGTTTTTT. The encoded protein is CASSLFRGHLSTSSEKLFF. This rearrangement joins TRBV7-9 to TRBJ1-4, with TRBD1 as a possible D gene (5 bases). In germline, CDR1 is SEHNR, CDR2 FQNEAQ (reference sequence). The germline V and J ends were trimmed by 2 bases and 7 bases, with 26 bases remaining between them. The CDR3 has 19 residues. Looking up the rest from reference TRBV7-9 and TRBJ1-4 gives the full variable domain: DTGVSQNPRHKITKRGQNVTFRCDPISEHNRLYWYRQTLGQGPEFLTYFQNEAQLEKSRLLSDRFSAERPKGSFSTLEIQRTEQGDSAMYLCASSLFRGHLSTSSEKLFFGSGTQLSVL.

Within the sample, this clonotype is medium-sized. The V gene is TRBV20-1, the J gene TRBJ1-1; possibly TRBD1 for D (5 bases). The V end was cut by 3 bases, the J end by 1 base, with 6 bases between. Germline values: CDR1 DFQATT, CDR2 SNEGSKA (reference sequence). CDR3 length equals 12 residues. CDR3 sequence reads: CSARGPNTEAFF. The CDR3, as DNA: TGCAGTGCTAGGGGGCCGAACACTGAAGCTTTCTTT.

Ten or more counts support this clonotype. The chain employs TRBV7-9 and TRBJ2-7, with TRBD2 as a possible D gene (5 bases). Between the trimmed V and J ends, which lost 2 bases and 2 bases, there was a span of 10 bases. In germline, CDR1 is SEHNR, CDR2 FQNEAQ (reference sequence). The length of the CDR3 is 14 residues. CDR3 residues: CASSLQERTYEQYF. In DNA form, the CDR3 reads TGTGCCAGCAGCTTACAGGAGCGGACCTACGAGCAGTACTTC.